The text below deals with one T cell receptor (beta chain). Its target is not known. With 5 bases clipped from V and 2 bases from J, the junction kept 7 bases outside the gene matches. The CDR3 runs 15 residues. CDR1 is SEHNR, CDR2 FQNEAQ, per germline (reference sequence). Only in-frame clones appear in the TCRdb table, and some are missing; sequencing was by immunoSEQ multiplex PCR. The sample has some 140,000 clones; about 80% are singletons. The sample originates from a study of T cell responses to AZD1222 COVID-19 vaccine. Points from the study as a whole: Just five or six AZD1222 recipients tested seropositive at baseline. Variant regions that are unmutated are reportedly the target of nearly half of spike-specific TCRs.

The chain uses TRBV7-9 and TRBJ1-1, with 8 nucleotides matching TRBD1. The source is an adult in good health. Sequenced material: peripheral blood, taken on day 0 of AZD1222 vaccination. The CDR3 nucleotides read TGTGCCAGCAGCCGCTCGACAGGGGTAAACACTGAAGCTTTCTTT. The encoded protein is CASSRSTGVNTEAFF.